The clone carrying this T cell receptor delta chain showed up just a few times. The antigen remains undetermined. Sequences come from RNA converted to cDNA by reverse transcription. Pooled V-gene forward primers with one constant-region reverse primer generated the CDR3 amplicons by multiplex PCR. TCRdb reapplied CATT to the multiplex PCR reads. The table lists 54,000 or so delta-chain clones, approximately 16% of them singletons. The CDR3 is made up of 19 amino acids. V shed 1 base and J 2 bases; nucleotides not matched to a gene: 13. Germline CDR1 and CDR2: TSWWSYY and QGS. This entry comes from a study of Vδ1+ human thymocytes. Whole-study results and caveats: In the thymus, TRG and TRD repertoires looked highly polyclonal with Gaussian CDR3 lengths. Despite high sort purity, about 19% of thymic T cell receptor delta sequences were Vdelta2.

The sorted cells were CD3+ Vdelta1+ Vdelta2- thymocytes from alphabeta-depleted thymus. V usage is TRDV1 and J usage is TRDJ1, with 10 nucleotides matching TRDD3. The sequencing input was Vdelta1+ gamma-delta thymocytes from the thymus. This sample's subset: FACS-sorted CD3+ TCRalphabeta- TCRVdelta1+ TCRVdelta2- thymocytes. The clonotype originates from a boy under three years old who had congenital heart surgery. DNA for the CDR3: TGTGCTCTTGGGGAACCACCTGCTAGGTGGGGGATACCAACCGATAAACTCATCTTT. Residues: CALGEPPARWGIPTDKLIF.